Following are 31 T cell receptor beta chains from one sample sequenced in a study of cytomegalovirus exposure and HLA in healthy donors. The PCR contained 60 Vbeta and 13 Jbeta primers. Assay: immunoSEQ multiplex PCR; the TCRdb copy retains only in-frame clones and omits some. Of 100,000 to 150,000 clones in the sample, 70% to 85% were seen once. Material for sequencing was PBMCs. These receptors all come from a boy between 2 and 15 years old in good health and CMV-seronegative.

The chain couples TRBV7-3 to TRBJ2-3; TRBD2 matches 10 bases. Trimming cost V 0 bases and J 6 bases; bases outside gene matches: 6. Germline V gene sequence: CDR1 SGHTA, CDR2 FQGTGA. The length of the CDR3 is 16 residues. The chain's CDR3 is CASSLTGSGGLDTQYF. As DNA, the CDR3 is TGTGCCAGCAGCTTAACGGGTAGCGGGGGGTTGGATACGCAGTATTTT.

CDR3 residues: CAWTGAPHNKETQYF. DNA of the CDR3: TGTGCCTGGACAGGCGCCCCTCATAACAAAGAGACCCAGTACTTC. The rearrangement links TRBV30 to TRBJ2-5, with D hard to call. Germline V CDR1 and CDR2: GTSNPN, SVGIG (reference sequence). CDR3 length: 15 amino acids. V lost 4 bases to trimming and J lost 3 bases, with 18 bases between them.

V gene TRBV5-1 combines with J gene TRBJ1-4; 7 bases agree with TRBD1. The V gene end was trimmed by 4 bases and the J gene end by 4 bases; junction bases not matched to a gene: 10. This CDR3 region has 16 residues. The V gene's germline CDR1 is SGHRS and CDR2 YFSETQ. The CDR3 sequence is CASSSSGTAYNEKLFF. The CDR3, as DNA: TGCGCCAGCAGCAGTTCTGGGACAGCTTATAATGAAAAACTGTTTTTT.

The CDR3 spells CAWSVRDNRAFF. In DNA form, the CDR3 reads TGTGCCTGGAGTGTCCGTGATAACCGGGCTTTCTTT. The chain is built from TRBV30 and TRBJ1-1; no clear D. Germline V gene sequence: CDR1 GTSNPN, CDR2 SVGIG (reference sequence). The CDR3 consists of 12 residues. V was clipped by 0 bases and J by 11 bases, with 13 bases between them.

The chain links TRBV4-1 to TRBJ1-1, with D maybe TRBD1 (5 bases). Trimming stripped 1 base from V and 1 base from J, with 7 bases between. The CDR3 loop spans 14 amino acids. Per germline, CDR1 MGHRA and CDR2 YSYEKL. In DNA form, the CDR3 reads TGCGCCAGCAGCCAAGGACAGACGAACACTGAAGCTTTCTTT. Its protein is CASSQGQTNTEAFF.

In regard to this clone: One end of the junction varies from germline; a read error may be responsible. The chain joins TRBV6-1 to TRBJ1-5; TRBD1 might be the D (6 bases). The CDR3 spans 15 residues. CDR1 is MNHNS, CDR2 SASEGT, per germline. CDR3 nucleotides: TGTGGCAGCACCTCGGGGGGGGGCGGCAATCAGCCCCAGCATTTT. Its protein product is CGSTSGGGGNQPQHF.

The chain couples TRBV19 to TRBJ1-2; no clear D. There are 13 residues in the CDR3. Trimming removed 7 bases from V and 8 bases from J, with 17 bases in between. Germline V gene lookup returns CDR1 LNHDA and CDR2 SQIVND (reference sequence). CDR3 sequence (DNA): TGTGCCAGTAACCAGCTTGGGAGAACCGGCTACACCTTC. Amino acids: CASNQLGRTGYTF. The entire variable domain, with the rest obtained from reference TRBV19 and TRBJ1-2, is as follows: DGGITQSPKYLFRKEGQNVTLSCEQNLNHDAMYWYRQDPGQGLRLIYYSQIVNDFQKGDIAEGYSVSREKKESFPLTVTSAQKNPTAFYLCASNQLGRTGYTFGSGTRLTVV.

CDR3 sequence reads: CASSTYRVWGANVLTF. The CDR3 DNA is TGTGCCAGCAGCACCTACAGGGTTTGGGGGGCCAACGTCCTGACTTTC. The rearrangement uses TRBV5-4 and TRBJ2-6; D possibly corresponds to TRBD1 (6 bases). The CDR3 extends over 16 amino acids. Germline values: CDR1 SGHNT, CDR2 YYREEE (reference sequence). The V and J ends lost 4 bases and 4 bases respectively, with 15 bases between them.

This clone showed up just a few times. The chain uses TRBV6-5 and TRBJ2-7, with 9 bases lining up with TRBD1. CDR3 length: 12 amino acids. The V gene end was trimmed by 6 bases and the J gene end by 10 bases; junction bases not matched to a gene: 7. Germline loops: CDR1 MNHEY, CDR2 SVGAGI. CDR3 sequence (DNA): TGTGCCAGCAGGGAATGGACAGGGGAACAGTACGTC. Residues: CASREWTGEQYV.

The genes are TRBV4-2 and TRBJ1-1, with 8 bases that match TRBD1. Germline values: CDR1 LGHNA, CDR2 YNFKEQ. This CDR3 is built from 14 residues. The V gene end was trimmed by 1 base and the J gene end by 6 bases; junction bases not matched to a gene: 4. In nucleotides, the CDR3 is TGTGCCAGCAGCCAAGGACAGGGGACCCCTGAAGCTTTCTTT. It is translated as CASSQGQGTPEAFF.

The rearrangement uses TRBV2 and TRBJ2-2, with 7 positions matching TRBD1. Germline values: CDR1 SNHLY, CDR2 FYNNEI. CDR3 length equals 14 residues. The ends lost 8 bases at V and 6 bases at J; junction bases unmatched: 9. CDR3 loop: CASDARDSAGELFF. The CDR3 nucleotides read TGTGCCAGCGACGCGAGGGACAGCGCCGGGGAGCTGTTTTTT.

This clone was detected once. V gene TRBV9 combines with J gene TRBJ2-5, with 9 bases matching TRBD2. The trim removed 4 bases at V and 5 bases at J, leaving 3 bases unmatched. The germline V gene encodes CDR1 SGDLS and CDR2 YYNGEE. CDR3 size: 13 residues. The CDR3 DNA follows: TGTGCCAGCAGCTTAACTAGCGGGGAGACCCAGTACTTC. It translates to CASSLTSGETQYF.

V gene TRBV5-1 combines with J gene TRBJ2-1; TRBD2 matches 8 bases. Germline V gene sequence: CDR1 SGHRS, CDR2 YFSETQ. The CDR3 is made up of 15 amino acids. The trim removed 6 bases at V and 3 bases at J, leaving 8 bases unmatched. CDR3 sequence reads: CASTTGGGLYNEQFF. The CDR3, as DNA: TGCGCCAGCACCACGGGAGGGGGGCTCTACAATGAGCAGTTCTTC. The full variable domain, completed using reference TRBV5-1 and TRBJ2-1, is KAGVTQTPRYLIKTRGQQVTLSCSPISGHRSVSWYQQTPGQGLQFLFEYFSETQRNKGNFPGRFSGRQFSNSRSEMNVSTLELGDSALYLCASTTGGGLYNEQFFGPGTRLTVL.

The chain is built from TRBV6-4 and TRBJ1-1; weak D call: TRBD1 (6 bases). In germline, CDR1 is MRHNA, CDR2 SNTAGT. The CDR3 spans 14 residues. Trimming took 6 bases from V and 7 from J, leaving 18 bases between them. The CDR3 reads CASRTQQGQGEAFF. The DNA for the CDR3 is TGTGCCAGCAGGACCCAGCAGGGGCAGGGTGAAGCTTTCTTT.

The rearrangement links TRBV27 to TRBJ1-4; D ambiguous. The CDR3 runs to 16 residues. V was trimmed by 5 bases and J by 9 bases, leaving 22 bases between them. The germline CDR1 and CDR2 sequences are MNHEY and SMNVEV (reference sequence). In DNA, the CDR3 is TGTGCCAGCAGTCTGGTTCAGGTAACCGGCCAGAAAAAACTGTTTTTT. Translating gives CASSLVQVTGQKKLFF.

The genes are TRBV7-9 and TRBJ1-1; perhaps TRBD1 as D (5 bases). Trimming cost V 2 bases and J 1 base, with 11 bases left between them. Germline V gene data show CDR1 as SEHNR and CDR2 as FQNEAQ (reference sequence). CDR3 length: 15 amino acids. The DNA for the CDR3 is TGTGCCAGCAGCTTATGGGAGGGACGGAACACTGAAGCTTTCTTT. It is translated as CASSLWEGRNTEAFF.

This clone was counted a few times. The gene calls are TRBV6-4 and TRBJ2-2; D call uncertain. CDR3 length: 13 amino acids. The germline V and J ends were trimmed by 0 bases and 6 bases, with 5 bases remaining between them. Germline V lookup: CDR1 MRHNA, CDR2 SNTAGT. The CDR3, as DNA: TGTGCCAGCAGTGACTCGAGTGCCGGGGAGCTGTTTTTT. Its protein product is CASSDSSAGELFF.

The V call is TRBV6-5, the J call TRBJ2-2; 12 bases map to TRBD2. Germline V gene data show CDR1 as MNHEY and CDR2 as SVGAGI. The CDR3 is 16 residues long. V shed 4 bases and J 4 bases; nucleotides not matched to a gene: 4. CDR3 residues: CASSLLAGGGTGELFF. CDR3 nucleotides: TGTGCCAGCAGTTTGCTAGCGGGAGGGGGCACCGGGGAGCTGTTTTTT.

The chain carries TRBV9 and TRBJ1-2, with TRBD1 matching over 7 bases. The length of the CDR3 is 12 residues. Germline CDR1 and CDR2: SGDLS and YYNGEE. The J segment lost 7 bases and the V segment lost 4 bases, leaving 4 bases of the junction unmatched. Written as DNA, the CDR3 is TGTGCCAGCAGCCCTACAGGGGTTGGCTACACCTTC. This translates into CASSPTGVGYTF.

The V gene is TRBV27, the J gene TRBJ2-1, with 8 bases that match TRBD1. J was trimmed by 3 bases and V by 2 bases; bases with no gene match: 6. CDR3 length equals 16 residues. CDR1 is MNHEY, CDR2 SMNVEV, per germline (reference sequence). CDR3 in amino acids: CASSLESGQVYNEQFF. The CDR3 DNA reads TGTGCCAGCAGTTTAGAATCGGGACAGGTCTACAATGAGCAGTTCTTC.

This sequence joins TRBV5-1 and TRBJ2-7; 9 nucleotides agree with TRBD2. This CDR3 is 13 amino acids long. The V and J ends lost 6 bases and 0 bases, in that order; junction bases with no gene match: 1. From germline, CDR1 is SGHRS and CDR2 YFSETQ. The CDR3 reads CASNSGSSYEQYV. The CDR3 DNA is TGCGCCAGCAATAGCGGGAGCTCCTACGAGCAGTACGTC.

The chain recombines TRBV30 with TRBJ1-2; D uncertain. Trimming left V 0 bases short and J 7 bases short, with 9 bases between. Germline-derived CDR1 and CDR2 are GTSNPN and SVGIG (reference sequence). The length of the CDR3 is 12 residues. CDR3 bases: TGTGCCTGGAGTGTACTAGGGTGTGGCTACACCTTC. Translated, it gives CAWSVLGCGYTF.

The chain uses TRBV6-4 and TRBJ2-5; 8 bases are shared with TRBD2. Germline loops: CDR1 MRHNA, CDR2 SNTAGT. CDR3 size: 15 residues. Trimming took 4 bases from V and 2 from J; bases not matched to a gene: 6. CDR3 DNA: TGTGCCAGCAGTGCCGTAGCGGGGAGACAAGAGACCCAGTACTTC. This gives the protein CASSAVAGRQETQYF.

This chain uses TRBV4-1 with TRBJ1-5; perhaps TRBD1 as D (6 bases). V lost 1 base and J lost 5, with 15 bases in between. CDR3 length: 16 amino acids. The germline CDR1 and CDR2 sequences are MGHRA and YSYEKL. CDR3 in amino acids: CASSQGGGGGYQPQHF. CDR3 coding DNA: TGCGCCAGCAGCCAAGGGGGAGGGGGTGGTTATCAGCCCCAGCATTTT.

This chain links TRBV13 with TRBJ2-3; 11 nucleotides line up with TRBD1. V dropped 3 bases and J dropped 7; count of bases not matched to a gene: 6. Per the germline V gene, CDR1 is PRHDT and CDR2 is FYEKMQ (reference sequence). The CDR3 covers 15 residues. The DNA of the CDR3 is TGTGCCAGCAGCTTGTCCGGGACAGGGGGATATACGCAGTATTTT. Protein: CASSLSGTGGYTQYF.

The rearrangement links TRBV7-9 to TRBJ2-7; TRBD2 matches 8 bases. The CDR3 loop spans 16 amino acids. Trimming at V came to 3 bases and at J to 2 bases, leaving 9 bases not matched to a gene. Per germline, CDR1 SEHNR and CDR2 FQNEAQ (reference sequence). CDR3 sequence: CASSFRGGYPTYEQYF. Written as DNA, the CDR3 is TGTGCCAGCAGCTTCCGGGGGGGCTACCCAACCTACGAGCAGTACTTC.

The CDR3 DNA sequence: TGTGCCAGCAGCCCTTCAGGGCCAGTCTCGTATGGCTACACCTTC. Translation gives CASSPSGPVSYGYTF. The chain joins TRBV14 to TRBJ1-2; tentative D call: TRBD1 (5 bases). Trimming cost V 4 bases and J 5 bases, with 17 bases left between them. CDR1 is SGHDN, CDR2 FVKESK, per germline. The CDR3 totals 15 residues. Complete variable domain (other parts from reference TRBV14 and TRBJ1-2): EAGVTQFPSHSVIEKGQTVTLRCDPISGHDNLYWYRRVMGKEIKFLLHFVKESKQDESGMPNNRFLAERTGGTYSTLKVQPAELEDSGVYFCASSPSGPVSYGYTFGSGTRLTVV.

This chain connects TRBV4-3 to TRBJ1-4; unclear D gene. Germline V gene data show CDR1 as LGHNA and CDR2 as YSLEER. This CDR3 has 13 residues. Trimming stripped 2 bases from V and 4 bases from J, with 5 bases between. The CDR3 is CASSQIHNEKLFF. For the CDR3, the DNA is TGCGCCAGCAGCCAAATCCATAATGAAAAACTGTTTTTT.

About this clone: Other DNA sequences in the sample encode the same CDR3. This rearrangement joins TRBV4-2 to TRBJ2-5, with 8 bases aligning to TRBD2. Per the germline V gene, CDR1 is LGHNA and CDR2 is YNFKEQ. After removal of 0 bases from V and 5 bases from J, the junction contained 26 bases not matched to a gene. The CDR3 has 22 residues. In DNA form, the CDR3 reads TGTGCCAGCAGCCAAGAGGCAGGGAAAAGCCTTATTGCTAGCGGGCCCCCCGAGACCCAGTACTTC. Protein: CASSQEAGKSLIASGPPETQYF.

On this clone: Other nucleotide sequences from this sample produce the same CDR3. The chain has TRBV6-7 and TRBJ2-3; the match to TRBD2 covers 10 bases. TRBV6-7 is sorted into the ORF group, with uncertain function. The J segment lost 4 bases and the V segment lost 2 bases, leaving 9 bases of the junction unmatched. CDR3 length: 17 amino acids. CDR3 sequence: CASSYPLPSGRPDTQYF. CDR3 DNA: TGTGCCAGCAGTTACCCCCTCCCTAGCGGGAGACCAGATACGCAGTATTTT.

The chain uses TRBV19 and TRBJ1-1, with D hard to call. V shed 9 bases and J shed 1 base, with 12 bases lying between them. The CDR3 is 13 amino acids. Germline V gene lookup returns CDR1 LNHDA and CDR2 SQIVND (reference sequence). The CDR3 coding sequence is TGTGCCAGCCGCTATTCGCCGAACACTGAAGCTTTCTTT. It translates to CASRYSPNTEAFF.